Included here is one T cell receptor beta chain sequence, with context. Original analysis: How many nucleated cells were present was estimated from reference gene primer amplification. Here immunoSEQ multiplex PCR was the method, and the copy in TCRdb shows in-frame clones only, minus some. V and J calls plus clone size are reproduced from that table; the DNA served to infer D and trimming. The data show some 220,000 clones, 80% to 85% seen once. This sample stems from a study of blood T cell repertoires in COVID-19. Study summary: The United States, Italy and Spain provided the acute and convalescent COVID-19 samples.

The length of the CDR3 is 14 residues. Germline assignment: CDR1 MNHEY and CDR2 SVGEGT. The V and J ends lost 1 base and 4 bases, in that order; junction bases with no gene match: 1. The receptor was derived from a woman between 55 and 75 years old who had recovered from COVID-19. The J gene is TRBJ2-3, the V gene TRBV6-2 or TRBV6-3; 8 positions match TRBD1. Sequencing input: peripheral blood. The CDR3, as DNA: TGTGCCAGCAGTTACTTACAGGGGGCAGATACGCAGTATTTT. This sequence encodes CASSYLQGADTQYF.